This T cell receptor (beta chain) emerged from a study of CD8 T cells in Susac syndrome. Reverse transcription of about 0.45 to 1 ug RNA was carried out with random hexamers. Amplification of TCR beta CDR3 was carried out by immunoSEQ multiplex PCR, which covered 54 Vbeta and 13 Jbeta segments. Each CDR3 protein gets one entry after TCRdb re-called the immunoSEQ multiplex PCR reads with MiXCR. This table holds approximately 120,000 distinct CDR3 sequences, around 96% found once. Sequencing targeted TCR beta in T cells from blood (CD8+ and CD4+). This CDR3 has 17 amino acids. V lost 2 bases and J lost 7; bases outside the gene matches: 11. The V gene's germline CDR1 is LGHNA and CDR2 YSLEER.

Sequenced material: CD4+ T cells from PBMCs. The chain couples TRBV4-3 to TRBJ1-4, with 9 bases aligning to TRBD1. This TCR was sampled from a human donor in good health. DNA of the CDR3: TGCGCCAGCAGCCAATCCCTTAACAGGGGGCTGGGTGAAAAACTGTTTTTT. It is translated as CASSQSLNRGLGEKLFF.